This TCR beta chain derives from a study of molecular identifiers for immune sequencing clone quantification. Germline lookup yields CDR1 SGHNT and CDR2 YENEEA. The CDR3 covers 15 residues. As to this clonotype: A read error may account for a junction end that differs from germline.

A CD8+CD4-CCR7+CD45RA+ gate was used to sort naive CD8 T cells. Generation of bulk TCR libraries relied on previously described methods and listed TCR primers. TCRdb recomputed calls from the PCR reads with MiXCR, one row per CDR3 protein. The repertoire holds about 630,000 distinct CDR3 sequences, with roughly 27% as singletons. The genes are TRBV11-3 and TRBJ2-1; possible D gene TRBD1, 5 bases. This TCR came from a human donor in good health. Some libraries in this study had Jurkat cell RNA spiked in. Sequenced sample: naive CD8+ T cells from blood, with Jurkat cell RNA spiked in. As to subset: FACS-sorted CD8+CD4-CCR7+CD45RA+ naive T cells. The CDR3 reads CASSLGGRPYREPFF. CDR3 DNA: TGTGCCAGCAGCTTAGGGGGCCGTCCCTACCGTGAGCCGTTCTTC.